This T cell receptor (beta chain) comes out of a study of shared clonotypes between healthy human individuals. Study-level points and caveats: Several donors had 4% to 6.5% of their naive CD4 clonotypes in common. Blood was the sole source, and tissue repertoires probably differ.

V shed 1 base and J shed 6 bases, with 22 bases lying between them. CDR3 size: 17 residues. The germline gives CDR1 SGHTA, CDR2 FQGNSA. In the study's own analysis: ImmunoSEQ supplied junction-only sequences lacking quality scores, so filtering was different. TCRdb's copy holds only in-frame clones and misses some; the assay was immunoSEQ multiplex PCR. Clone size and the V and J calls come from that table; the DNA yielded D and trimming. The sample records about 1,500,000 clones, roughly 96% being singletons. As regards this clone: What it binds is not known.

This receptor was identified in a young man in good health. The sample taken for sequencing was naive CD4+ T cells sorted from blood. Described subset: CD45RA+ positively selected. V usage is TRBV7-2 and J usage is TRBJ2-7; a possible D gene is TRBD2 (6 bases). The CDR3 is CASSLVREEPLSREQYF. The CDR3 DNA reads TGTGCCAGCAGCTTAGTGAGGGAGGAACCCCTTTCTCGCGAGCAGTACTTC.